The clone carrying this T cell receptor (beta chain) occurred a few times. Its antigen is undetermined. V lost 4 bases and J lost 7; bases outside the gene matches: 7. The CDR3 sequence is 15 residues long. The germline V gene has CDR1 SGHVS and CDR2 FNYEAQ. The data were obtained in a study of OX40 agonist ivuxolimab in advanced cancers. The study, taken as a whole, reports: CD8+ T cells averaged more expanded clones than CD4+.

TCRdb keeps only in-frame clones here, not all; method: immunoSEQ multiplex PCR. The sample gives about 19,000 clones, under 70% of which show up once; roughly 13% is in the top ten. The chain is built from TRBV7-6 and TRBJ2-1, with TRBD2 identical over 10 bases. The source material was CD4+ or CD8+ T cells sorted from blood, sampled in a trial of the OX40 agonist ivuxolimab. This TCR came from an adult with an advanced solid tumor such as melanoma, head and neck, liver or kidney cancer. The CDR3 nucleotides are TGTGCCAGCAGCTCCCCAGCGGGAGGGGCGAATGAGCAGTTCTTC. Translating gives CASSSPAGGANEQFF.